A single sample is the source of the 24 T cell receptor beta chains below, sequenced in a study of T cells in women clearing cervical HPV infection. Repertoires were generated with immunoSEQ multiplex PCR, while TCRdb's copy carries only in-frame clones and drops some. The sample is made up of roughly 30,000 clones, and the top ten hold 3.5% to 5% of it. Material: blood buffy coat. These receptors were obtained from a woman aged 18-70 years with a cervical HPV16 infection that either progressed to CIN3+ or cleared (not recorded which).

Remarks on this clone: The read ends 3 residues early relative to the CDR3; the germline J gene fills the gap. The genes are TRBV30 and TRBJ2-3; D might be TRBD1 (6 bases). The V gene's germline CDR1 is GTSNPN and CDR2 SVGIG (reference sequence). The CDR3 is 11 amino acids. Trimming pared 5 bases from V and 8 bases from J, leaving 11 bases between. The part of the CDR3 DNA that was read is TGTGCCTGGGTACAGGGTACTACG. Residues: CAWVQGTT. The full CDR3 protein is CAWVQGTTQYF.

Comments on this clone: The read terminates 3 residues ahead of where the CDR3 ends, so the germline J gene completes it. J is TRBJ1-1 and V is TRBV5-1; D remains unclear. V lost 3 bases, J lost 1 base, and 7 bases lay in between. Germline V lookup: CDR1 SGHRS, CDR2 YFSETQ. The CDR3 contains 13 residues. The CDR3 sequence is CASSSQGNTEAFF. The sequenced CDR3 bases are TGCGCCAGCAGCTCGCAAGGGAACACTGAA.

Comments on this clone: The read ends 3 residues early relative to the CDR3; the germline J gene fills the gap. J is TRBJ2-3 and V is TRBV29-1, with 9 nucleotides matching TRBD1. In germline, CDR1 is SQVTM, CDR2 ANQGSEA. This CDR3 spans 14 amino acids. CDR3 amino acids: CSVGGQGGDQPQYF. The covered CDR3 bases are TGCAGCGTGGGGGGACAGGGAGGGGATCAGCCG.

A word on this clone: Read sequence stops 3 residues before the CDR3 end, and the germline J gene provides the missing end. This rearrangement joins TRBV2 to TRBJ2-7, with no clear D. The ends were cut back, 3 bases at V and 6 bases at J, with 9 bases in the middle. The CDR3 is made up of 12 amino acids. Germline V gene data show CDR1 as SNHLY and CDR2 as FYNNEI. The chain's CDR3 is CASSDGLTEQYF. The DNA read from the CDR3 is TGTGCCAGCAGTGATGGCCTCACCGAG.

Points on this clone: The observed sequence ends 3 residues before the CDR3 terminus, with the missing tail filled in from the germline J gene. The chain links TRBV2 to TRBJ2-3; D ambiguous. V dropped 4 bases and J dropped 8 bases, with 7 bases sitting between them. Germline V lookup: CDR1 SNHLY, CDR2 FYNNEI. The CDR3 spans 11 residues. The CDR3 spells CASSVESTQYF. CDR3 bases read: TGTGCCAGCAGTGTAGAATCTACG.

In the case of this clone: The read terminates 3 residues before the CDR3 end, so the remaining end is supplied by the germline J gene. J is TRBJ1-1 and V is TRBV5-1, with a possible D match to TRBD1 (6 bases). Between the trimmed V and J ends, which lost 4 bases and 7 bases, there was a span of 14 bases. Germline V lookup: CDR1 SGHRS, CDR2 YFSETQ. The CDR3 length is 13 residues. The part of the CDR3 DNA that was read is TGCGCCAGCAGCCTCGGACAGCCCCTTGAA. This encodes CASSLGQPLE. The full CDR3 protein is CASSLGQPLEAFF.

In regard to this clone: The DNA ends 3 residues before the CDR3 does, and the rest of the CDR3 is filled in from the germline J gene. This sequence joins TRBV20-1 and TRBJ1-2; no firm D call. Germline V gene sequence: CDR1 DFQATT, CDR2 SNEGSKA (reference sequence). V lost 3 bases and J lost 5, with 7 bases in between. The CDR3 is made up of 11 amino acids. This CDR3 is CSARARYGYTF. CDR3 DNA, as far as it was read: TGCAGTGCTAGGGCCCGTTATGGC.

This clone is identified as medium-sized from frequency. The read halts 3 residues ahead of the CDR3 end, with the missing end drawn from the germline J gene. This chain uses TRBV20-1 with TRBJ1-2, with D possibly being TRBD1 (6 bases). The CDR3 extends over 13 amino acids. The V gene's germline CDR1 is DFQATT and CDR2 SNEGSKA (reference sequence). V was cut by 4 bases and J by 0 bases, with 9 bases left in between. The CDR3 here is CSATDRANYGYTF. The sequenced part of the CDR3 DNA is TGCAGTGCTACGGACAGAGCTAACTATGGC.

In regard to this clone: The sequenced fragment ends 3 residues before the CDR3 boundary, so the rest is inferred from the germline J gene. The chain carries TRBV20-1 and TRBJ2-2, with TRBD1 as a possible D gene (5 bases). The CDR3 covers 13 residues. Germline lookup yields CDR1 DFQATT and CDR2 SNEGSKA (reference sequence). The part of the CDR3 DNA that was read is TGCAGTGCTAGAGAGTCAGGGCGGTCACCG. Translating it yields CSARESGRSP. The entire CDR3 reads CSARESGRSPLFF.

Comments on this clone: The CDR3 goes on 3 residues after the read ends, and that part is filled in from the germline J gene. The chain combines TRBV7-2 with TRBJ1-1, with 9 positions matching TRBD1. The CDR3 runs 14 residues. Per germline, CDR1 SGHTA and CDR2 FQGNSA. Trimming at V came to 3 bases and at J to 6 bases, leaving 5 bases not matched to a gene. Incomplete CDR3 DNA: TGTGCCAGCAGCTTTAACCACAGGGGGCCTGAA. Protein: CASSFNHRGPE. The CDR3 in full is CASSFNHRGPEAFF.

With respect to this clone: Read data end 3 residues before the CDR3 end; the end is taken from the germline J gene. The chain couples TRBV14 to TRBJ1-3, with 7 bases matching TRBD1. CDR1 SGHDN and CDR2 FVKESK come from the germline V gene. The CDR3 consists of 15 residues. V shed 5 bases, J shed 0 bases, and the junction held 4 bases outside the gene matches. Incomplete CDR3 DNA: TGTGCCAGCAGCGACAGGGCCTTCTCTGGAAACACC. Amino acid sequence: CASSDRAFSGNT. The entire CDR3 is CASSDRAFSGNTIYF.

For this clone: With the read ending 3 residues before the CDR3 end, the germline J gene is used to fill in that end. The genes are TRBV5-6 and TRBJ2-3, with 9 positions matching TRBD2. Germline lookup yields CDR1 SGHDT and CDR2 YYEEEE. There are 15 residues in the CDR3. J was trimmed by 2 bases and V by 1 base; bases with no gene match: 2. The sequenced CDR3 bases are TGTGCCAGCAGCTTGAGACTAGCGGTCACAGATACG. It codes for CASSLRLAVTDT. The full CDR3 protein reads CASSLRLAVTDTQYF.

As to this clone: The CDR3 is cut off 3 residues early in the read; its end comes from the germline J gene. The rearrangement uses TRBV7-9 and TRBJ1-2; the D gene is possibly TRBD1 (6 bases). In germline, CDR1 is SEHNR, CDR2 FQNEAQ (reference sequence). The CDR3 is 13 residues long. The sequenced part of the CDR3 DNA is TGTGCCAGCAGCCCCCCGGGACAACCCGAC. Amino acid sequence: CASSPPGQPD. The CDR3 as a whole reads CASSPPGQPDYTF.

Turning to this clone: From the germline J gene comes the end of the CDR3, since the read stops 3 residues before it. V usage is TRBV19 and J usage is TRBJ2-2; TRBD1 matches 8 bases. The CDR3 covers 14 residues. CDR1 and CDR2 (germline): LNHDA, SQIVND (reference sequence). The CDR3 DNA, read in part, is TGTGCCAGTACCCCTCGGGACAGGAGATCACCG. Residues: CASTPRDRRSP. The whole CDR3 is CASTPRDRRSPLFF.

On this clone: The read comes to an end 3 residues before the CDR3 does, leaving the germline J gene to fill in the end. The J gene is TRBJ1-1, the V gene TRBV30; D may be TRBD1 (6 bases). Trimming removed 2 bases at V and 5 bases at J, with 12 bases between. Germline values: CDR1 GTSNPN, CDR2 SVGIG (reference sequence). This CDR3 comprises 13 residues. The part of the CDR3 DNA that was read is TGTGCCTGGAGTTGGGGGGGCGGAACTGAA. Translating it yields CAWSWGGGTE. The CDR3 in its entirety is CAWSWGGGTEAFF.

Notes on this clone: The sequence runs out 3 residues before the end of the CDR3; the remainder is reconstructed from the germline J gene. The rearrangement uses TRBV20-1 and TRBJ2-5; 8 bases are a match to TRBD1. There are 14 residues in the CDR3. J was trimmed by 5 bases and V by 5 bases; bases with no gene match: 10. Germline V lookup: CDR1 DFQATT, CDR2 SNEGSKA (reference sequence). The chain's CDR3 is CSAGRYRGKETQYF. The DNA read from the CDR3 is TGCAGTGCTGGGCGTTACAGGGGGAAGGAGACC.

On this clone itself: The read finishes 3 residues shy of the CDR3 end, and the germline J gene is used to complete it. The V and J genes are TRBV6-1 and TRBJ2-7; possibly TRBD1 for D (5 bases). The CDR3 covers 15 residues. From germline, CDR1 is MNHNS and CDR2 SASEGT. Trimming cost V 1 base and J 4 bases, with 14 bases left between them. CDR3 DNA (partial): TGTGCCAGCAGTGAAGTTACAGGACATCTATACGAG. Its translation is CASSEVTGHLYE. The whole CDR3 is CASSEVTGHLYEQYF.

Concerning this clone itself: The read ends 3 residues before the CDR3 terminus; that terminus is restored from the germline J gene. The chain links TRBV19 to TRBJ2-3; D perhaps matches TRBD1 (6 bases). Germline lookup yields CDR1 LNHDA and CDR2 SQIVND (reference sequence). The CDR3 spans 12 residues. CDR3 in amino acids: CASRQGEETQYF. CDR3 DNA (partial): TGTGCCAGTAGACAGGGAGAAGAGACG.

To note about this clone: The CDR3 is cut off 3 residues early in the read; its end comes from the germline J gene. The rearrangement links TRBV5-1 to TRBJ2-4; D possibly corresponds to TRBD1 (6 bases). CDR1 is SGHRS, CDR2 YFSETQ, per germline. The CDR3 runs to 13 residues. The CDR3 spells CASSFEGVDGQYF. CDR3 DNA, as far as it was read: TGCGCCAGCAGTTTCGAGGGGGTTGATGGT.

As for this clone: The observed sequence ends 3 residues before the CDR3 terminus, with the missing tail filled in from the germline J gene. The chain combines TRBV29-1 with TRBJ1-1; TRBD1 might be the D (5 bases). Trimming shortened V by 4 bases and J by 6 bases, and 12 bases separated the two germline ends. This CDR3 is built from 12 residues. The germline CDR1 and CDR2 sequences are SQVTM and ANQGSEA. The sequenced part of the CDR3 DNA is TGCAGCGTTGGGGGCGGGGCCCCTGAA. It encodes CSVGGGAPE. The whole CDR3 protein reads CSVGGGAPEAFF.

The CDR3 spells CASSPTSGSMGDTYTF. The sequenced CDR3 bases are TGTGCCAGCAGCCCGACTAGCGGGAGCATGGGAGATACC. The V call is TRBV7-3, the J call TRBJ1-2; D call uncertain. The read terminates 3 residues before the CDR3 end, so the remaining end is supplied by the germline J gene. Germline V gene lookup returns CDR1 SGHTA and CDR2 FQGTGA. The CDR3 length is 16 residues.

Regarding this clone: The read ends 3 residues early relative to the CDR3; the germline J gene fills the gap. The gene calls are TRBV30 and TRBJ2-2, with a possible D match to TRBD2 (7 bases). CDR3 length: 16 amino acids. Trimming cost V 3 bases and J 7 bases, with 21 bases left between them. From germline, CDR1 is GTSNPN and CDR2 SVGIG (reference sequence). CDR3 DNA (partial): TGTGCCTGGAGCCAGCGCCCGGGGGGCGCCGACGGGGAG. Translating it yields CAWSQRPGGADGE. The whole CDR3 reads CAWSQRPGGADGELFF.

Comments on this clone: The CDR3 extends 3 residues past the end of the read, so its final part is completed from the germline J gene. This chain joins TRBV29-1 and TRBJ2-4; D is perhaps TRBD2 (5 bases). CDR1 and CDR2 (germline): SQVTM, ANQGSEA. This CDR3 comprises 11 residues. The CDR3 sequence is CSVEGGSGQYF. The sequenced CDR3 bases are TGCAGCGTTGAAGGAGGGAGCGGT.

As to this clone: Coverage ceases 3 residues before the CDR3 finishes, and the germline J gene fills in the end. The chain recombines TRBV10-3 with TRBJ2-3; TRBD1 aligns across 9 bases. V was clipped by 6 bases and J by 2 bases; unmatched bases: 6. There are 15 residues in the CDR3. The germline V gene encodes CDR1 ENHRY and CDR2 SYGVKD. CDR3 bases read: TGTGCCATCAGAACCGGGACAGGGATCACAGATACG. This translates into CAIRTGTGITDT. The whole CDR3 reads CAIRTGTGITDTQYF.